This T cell receptor (beta chain) was recorded in a study of blood T cells in healthy people across ages. Together with a sample-barcoded 5' primer, a J-beta primer mix was included in a second PCR lasting about 7 to 11 cycles. Paired-end reads containing CDR3 totaled no fewer than 3 million for each sample. MiXCR, applied by TCRdb to the 5' RACE reads, yields one record per CDR3 protein. The table shows more than 1,000,000 distinct CDR3 sequences, with approximately 25% occurring only once. The CDR3 spans 13 residues. The J segment lost 4 bases and the V segment lost 8 bases, leaving 4 bases of the junction unmatched. Looked up from germline, CDR1 is DFQATT and CDR2 is SNEGSKA (reference sequence). This clonotype was detected only a few times. These data also formed part of another study, on T cells of mothers and their children. From that second work: Each donor was one of three healthy Caucasian mothers or one of their six children. The whole RNA yield was converted to cDNA, approximately 1.6 ug per 15 ul.

The chain employs TRBV20-1 and TRBJ2-3; 12 positions match TRBD2. The sample was blood. The sequence was obtained from a girl aged 2-15 years in good health. CDR3 DNA sequence: TGCAGTCTGACTAGCGGGAGCCCAGATACGCAGTATTTT. Protein product: CSLTSGSPDTQYF.